A selection of T cell receptor beta chains follows, all from one sample in a study of shared clonotypes between healthy human individuals. Profiling relied on immunoSEQ multiplex PCR, and the TCRdb table lists in-frame clones only, not all of them. The data hold a few million clones, with roughly 93% observed a single time. Sequenced material: naive CD4+ T cells from PBMCs. These receptors came from a man aged 18 to 30 in good health. Some clones in this sample may be carry-over from other donors' samples. CDR3s include the opening cysteine and the closing phenylalanine or tryptophan. Fields, in order: D gene, J gene, clone size, V gene, CDR3 protein, CDR3 DNA. A D gene is named only where the DNA matches it firmly. For some rows the clone size is stated as once, few or many, or as a class when expanded; others skip it.

D gene: TRBD1; J gene: TRBJ1-1; clone size: once; V gene: TRBV4-1; CDR3 protein: CASSQGQGITEAFF; CDR3 DNA: TGCGCCAGCAGCCAAGGACAGGGAATCACTGAAGCTTTCTTT
D gene: TRBD2; J gene: TRBJ2-3; clone size: NA; V gene: TRBV18; CDR3 protein: CASSQNQGLAGGDTQYF; CDR3 DNA: TGTGCCAGCTCACAAAATCAGGGACTAGCGGGAGGAGATACGCAGTATTTT
D gene: NA; J gene: TRBJ1-1; clone size: few; V gene: TRBV11-2; CDR3 protein: CASSVVRGSTEAFF; CDR3 DNA: TGTGCCAGCAGCGTGGTCAGGGGCTCGACTGAAGCTTTCTTT
D gene: NA; J gene: TRBJ2-1; clone size: NA; V gene: TRBV29-1; CDR3 protein: CSVTRGRNEQFF; CDR3 DNA: TGCAGCGTTACGAGAGGGCGGAATGAGCAGTTCTTC
D gene: NA; J gene: TRBJ2-1; clone size: NA; V gene: TRBV5-8; CDR3 protein: CASSLGRSSYNEQFF; CDR3 DNA: TGTGCCAGCAGCCTAGGGCGGAGCTCCTACAATGAGCAGTTCTTC
D gene: NA; J gene: TRBJ1-2; clone size: NA; V gene: TRBV9; CDR3 protein: CASSVATGPNYGYTF; CDR3 DNA: TGTGCCAGCAGCGTAGCTACGGGACCTAACTATGGCTACACCTTC
D gene: TRBD1; J gene: TRBJ2-7; clone size: NA; V gene: TRBV6-1; CDR3 protein: CASSEAGTVYEQYF; CDR3 DNA: TGTGCCAGCAGTGAAGCAGGGACAGTCTACGAGCAGTACTTC
D gene: NA; J gene: TRBJ2-3; clone size: once; V gene: TRBV29-1; CDR3 protein: CSVEGRASHTQYF; CDR3 DNA: TGCAGCGTTGAAGGGAGGGCAAGCCATACGCAGTATTTT
D gene: TRBD2; J gene: TRBJ2-1; clone size: NA; V gene: TRBV28; CDR3 protein: CASSLAGPYNEQFF; CDR3 DNA: TGTGCCAGCAGCCTAGCGGGGCCCTACAATGAGCAGTTCTTC
D gene: NA; J gene: TRBJ2-4; clone size: NA; V gene: TRBV6-5; CDR3 protein: CASSYYASQRNIQYF; CDR3 DNA: TGTGCCAGCAGTTACTACGCTTCACAACGGAACATTCAGTACTTC
D gene: NA; J gene: TRBJ2-3; clone size: NA; V gene: TRBV11-1; CDR3 protein: CASSLVRNTDTQYF; CDR3 DNA: TGTGCCAGCAGCTTAGTACGGAACACAGATACGCAGTATTTT
D gene: TRBD2; J gene: TRBJ2-1; clone size: NA; V gene: TRBV28; CDR3 protein: CASSSISGGPYNEQFF; CDR3 DNA: TGTGCCAGCAGTTCGATATCGGGAGGGCCTTACAATGAGCAGTTCTTC
D gene: NA; J gene: TRBJ1-2; clone size: NA; V gene: TRBV28; CDR3 protein: CASTLQGQTYGYTF; CDR3 DNA: TGTGCCAGCACCTTGCAAGGACAGACCTATGGCTACACCTTC
D gene: TRBD2; J gene: TRBJ2-1; clone size: NA; V gene: TRBV7-3; CDR3 protein: CASSLTRLAGVNEQFF; CDR3 DNA: TGTGCCAGCAGCTTAACCCGGCTAGCGGGAGTCAATGAGCAGTTCTTC
D gene: NA; J gene: TRBJ2-3; clone size: NA; V gene: TRBV7-9; CDR3 protein: CASGSSDRLTDPQYF; CDR3 DNA: TGTGCCAGCGGAAGCTCCGACAGGCTCACAGATCCGCAGTATTTT
D gene: TRBD2; J gene: TRBJ2-1; clone size: NA; V gene: TRBV5-1; CDR3 protein: CASSPTSGSPTYNEQFF; CDR3 DNA: TGCGCCAGCAGCCCGACTAGCGGGAGTCCTACCTACAATGAGCAGTTCTTC
D gene: NA; J gene: TRBJ2-1; clone size: NA; V gene: TRBV11-2; CDR3 protein: CASRPTYQEGYNEQFF; CDR3 DNA: TGTGCCAGCAGACCTACTTATCAGGAGGGCTACAATGAGCAGTTCTTC
D gene: TRBD1; J gene: TRBJ1-2; clone size: NA; V gene: TRBV7-9; CDR3 protein: CASRPGQGTYGYTF; CDR3 DNA: TGTGCCAGCAGACCAGGACAGGGTACCTATGGCTACACCTTC
D gene: TRBD2; J gene: TRBJ2-7; clone size: NA; V gene: TRBV7-2; CDR3 protein: CASSQNPGTRIGEQYF; CDR3 DNA: TGTGCCAGCAGCCAGAACCCCGGGACTAGGATTGGCGAGCAGTACTTC
D gene: TRBD2; J gene: TRBJ2-1; clone size: NA; V gene: TRBV4-1; CDR3 protein: CASSQGRASGRARNEQFF; CDR3 DNA: TGCGCCAGCAGCCAAGGAAGGGCGAGCGGGAGGGCCCGCAATGAGCAGTTCTTC
D gene: NA; J gene: TRBJ1-2; clone size: once; V gene: TRBV7-2; CDR3 protein: CASSPPGGGYTF; CDR3 DNA: TGTGCCAGCAGCCCCCCGGGAGGTGGCTACACCTTC
D gene: NA; J gene: TRBJ2-6; clone size: NA; V gene: TRBV5-4; CDR3 protein: CASSGAGLSGANVLTF; CDR3 DNA: TGTGCCAGCAGCGGGGCAGGGCTCTCTGGGGCCAACGTCCTGACTTTC
D gene: NA; J gene: TRBJ2-2; clone size: NA; V gene: TRBV18; CDR3 protein: CASSPVYGYTAGELFF; CDR3 DNA: TGTGCCAGCTCACCGGTGTACGGATATACCGCCGGGGAGCTGTTTTTT
D gene: NA; J gene: TRBJ1-5; clone size: NA; V gene: TRBV15; CDR3 protein: CATSRDTGLSEPQHF; CDR3 DNA: TGTGCCACCAGCAGAGATACCGGGCTGAGTGAGCCCCAGCATTTT
D gene: NA; J gene: TRBJ2-1; clone size: NA; V gene: TRBV11-3; CDR3 protein: CASSSLGSFYNEQFF; CDR3 DNA: TGTGCCAGCAGCTCCTTGGGGTCTTTCTACAATGAGCAGTTCTTC
D gene: NA; J gene: TRBJ2-2; clone size: NA; V gene: TRBV6-6; CDR3 protein: CASGPEVAGELFF; CDR3 DNA: TGTGCCAGCGGCCCAGAAGTGGCCGGGGAGCTGTTTTTT
D gene: TRBD1; J gene: TRBJ1-5; clone size: NA; V gene: TRBV27; CDR3 protein: CASSLRRPRGGNQPQHF; CDR3 DNA: TGTGCCAGCAGTTTAAGAAGGCCCAGGGGGGGCAATCAGCCCCAGCATTTT
D gene: TRBD2; J gene: TRBJ2-3; clone size: NA; V gene: TRBV2; CDR3 protein: CASTLGLAGTDTQYF; CDR3 DNA: TGTGCCAGCACCCTCGGACTAGCGGGCACAGATACGCAGTATTTT
D gene: NA; J gene: TRBJ2-1; clone size: NA; V gene: TRBV7-3; CDR3 protein: CASSLQPLMATYNEQFF; CDR3 DNA: TGTGCCAGCAGCCTTCAGCCCCTAATGGCGACCTACAATGAGCAGTTCTTC
D gene: NA; J gene: TRBJ2-5; clone size: NA; V gene: TRBV10-2; CDR3 protein: CASSGNQETQYF; CDR3 DNA: TGCGCCAGCAGTGGGAATCAAGAGACCCAGTACTTC
D gene: NA; J gene: TRBJ1-5; clone size: NA; V gene: TRBV6-1; CDR3 protein: CASSERQLNQPQHF; CDR3 DNA: TGTGCCAGCAGTGAAAGACAGCTCAATCAGCCCCAGCATTTT
D gene: NA; J gene: TRBJ2-2; clone size: NA; V gene: TRBV15; CDR3 protein: CATSREGDVTGELFF; CDR3 DNA: TGTGCCACCAGCAGAGAGGGGGACGTCACCGGGGAGCTGTTTTTT
D gene: NA; J gene: TRBJ2-2; clone size: NA; V gene: TRBV6-7; CDR3 protein: CASSISWGTGELFF; CDR3 DNA: TGTGCCAGCAGTATTTCTTGGGGGACCGGGGAGCTGTTTTTT
D gene: TRBD1; J gene: TRBJ1-2; clone size: NA; V gene: TRBV14; CDR3 protein: CASSQDDRVYGYTF; CDR3 DNA: TGTGCCAGCAGCCAAGATGACAGGGTGTATGGCTACACCTTC
D gene: NA; J gene: TRBJ2-7; clone size: NA; V gene: TRBV6-6; CDR3 protein: CASSYPSGPSYEQYF; CDR3 DNA: TGTGCCAGCAGTTACCCCAGCGGCCCTTCCTACGAGCAGTACTTC
D gene: NA; J gene: TRBJ2-1; clone size: NA; V gene: TRBV27; CDR3 protein: CASRTIIGGNEQFF; CDR3 DNA: TGTGCCAGCAGGACAATTATAGGAGGCAATGAGCAGTTCTTC
D gene: TRBD1; J gene: TRBJ1-1; clone size: NA; V gene: TRBV5-6; CDR3 protein: CASSKNRGWTEAFF; CDR3 DNA: TGTGCCAGCAGCAAAAACAGGGGGTGGACTGAAGCTTTCTTT
D gene: NA; J gene: TRBJ1-1; clone size: NA; V gene: TRBV5-1; CDR3 protein: CASSFQTNTEAFF; CDR3 DNA: TGCGCCAGCAGCTTCCAGACGAACACTGAAGCTTTCTTT
D gene: NA; J gene: TRBJ2-3; clone size: NA; V gene: TRBV5-4; CDR3 protein: CASSLGGVGTDTQYF; CDR3 DNA: TGTGCCAGCAGCTTGGGCGGAGTGGGGACAGATACGCAGTATTTT
D gene: TRBD1; J gene: TRBJ2-6; clone size: NA; V gene: TRBV4-3; CDR3 protein: CASSQVDRVNVLTF; CDR3 DNA: TGCGCCAGCAGCCAAGTTGACAGGGTCAACGTCCTGACTTTC
D gene: NA; J gene: TRBJ1-5; clone size: NA; V gene: TRBV2; CDR3 protein: CASSESGAAAEPQHF; CDR3 DNA: TGTGCCAGCAGTGAAAGTGGGGCAGCGGCCGAGCCCCAGCATTTT
D gene: NA; J gene: TRBJ2-5; clone size: NA; V gene: TRBV18; CDR3 protein: CASSPPMKETQYF; CDR3 DNA: TGTGCCAGCTCACCACCCATGAAAGAGACCCAGTACTTC
D gene: TRBD2; J gene: TRBJ2-1; clone size: NA; V gene: TRBV5-6; CDR3 protein: CASSMTSGDYNEQFF; CDR3 DNA: TGTGCCAGCAGCATGACTAGCGGGGATTACAATGAGCAGTTCTTC
D gene: NA; J gene: TRBJ1-5; clone size: NA; V gene: TRBV19; CDR3 protein: CATGIGTNYQPQHF; CDR3 DNA: TGTGCCACCGGAATCGGGACAAACTATCAGCCCCAGCATTTT
D gene: TRBD1; J gene: TRBJ1-1; clone size: NA; V gene: TRBV7-2; CDR3 protein: CASSPYRQGLIAEAFF; CDR3 DNA: TGTGCCAGCAGCCCATATCGACAGGGGCTCATAGCTGAAGCTTTCTTT
D gene: NA; J gene: TRBJ1-1; clone size: NA; V gene: TRBV5-1; CDR3 protein: CASSGNRVNTEAFF; CDR3 DNA: TGCGCCAGCAGCGGTAACAGGGTTAACACTGAAGCTTTCTTT
D gene: NA; J gene: TRBJ1-5; clone size: NA; V gene: TRBV6-1; CDR3 protein: CASSEAAGSQPQHF; CDR3 DNA: TGTGCCAGCAGTGAAGCGGCAGGGAGTCAGCCCCAGCATTTT
D gene: NA; J gene: TRBJ1-3; clone size: NA; V gene: TRBV7-9; CDR3 protein: CASSLTTSGNTIYF; CDR3 DNA: TGTGCCAGCAGCTTAACAACCTCTGGAAACACCATATATTTT
D gene: TRBD2; J gene: TRBJ2-1; clone size: NA; V gene: TRBV5-8; CDR3 protein: CASSPLAALYNEQFF; CDR3 DNA: TGTGCCAGCAGTCCTCTAGCGGCCCTCTACAATGAGCAGTTCTTC
D gene: TRBD2; J gene: TRBJ2-1; clone size: once; V gene: TRBV28; CDR3 protein: CASSGAGELRGNEQFF; CDR3 DNA: TGTGCCAGCAGCGGAGCGGGAGAATTGAGAGGTAATGAGCAGTTCTTC
D gene: TRBD1; J gene: TRBJ2-2; clone size: NA; V gene: TRBV28; CDR3 protein: CASSLRVQGDTGELFF; CDR3 DNA: TGTGCCAGCAGTTTAAGGGTACAGGGGGACACCGGGGAGCTGTTTTTT
D gene: TRBD2; J gene: TRBJ2-2; clone size: NA; V gene: TRBV5-1; CDR3 protein: CASSLVAGGAGELFF; CDR3 DNA: TGCGCCAGCAGCTTGGTCGCGGGAGGGGCCGGGGAGCTGTTTTTT
D gene: NA; J gene: TRBJ1-2; clone size: few; V gene: TRBV18; CDR3 protein: CASSPLGNYGYTF; CDR3 DNA: TGTGCCAGCTCACCACTGGGAAACTATGGCTACACCTTC